This T cell receptor (beta chain) emerged from a study of cytomegalovirus exposure and HLA in healthy donors. Study results and caveats: The dataset shows that most TCR sequences were rare, while some public TCRs occurred in many donors. Later analysis demonstrated an association between a missense DCLRE1C variant and TCR beta V- and J-gene trimming. Productive status was seen about 90% or about 30% of the time for most TCR beta V segments in an earlier analysis.

The germline V gene encodes CDR1 MRHNA and CDR2 SNTAGT. CDR3 length equals 14 residues. V was clipped by 2 bases and J by 1 base, with 5 bases between them. It was with 60 Vbeta and 13 Jbeta primers that the PCR ran. Original data processing: The count from a later analysis was 65 million to 90 million unique TCR beta chains, some 10 million of them shared. The repertoire was sequenced with immunoSEQ multiplex PCR; TCRdb's copy has only in-frame clones and lacks some. V, J and clone size are those of that table, while D and trimming were read from the DNA. The sample has around 110,000 clones, 79% seen once; the top ten hold 3.5% to 4.5%. Remarks on this clone: The antigen is undetermined.

Sequenced sample: PBMCs. The chain employs TRBV6-4 and TRBJ2-2; D may be TRBD2 (5 bases). The receptor was isolated from a young man in good health and CMV-seropositive. The CDR3, as DNA: TGTGCCAGCAGTGACGGAGGGAACACCGGGGAGCTGTTTTTT. Its translation: CASSDGGNTGELFF.